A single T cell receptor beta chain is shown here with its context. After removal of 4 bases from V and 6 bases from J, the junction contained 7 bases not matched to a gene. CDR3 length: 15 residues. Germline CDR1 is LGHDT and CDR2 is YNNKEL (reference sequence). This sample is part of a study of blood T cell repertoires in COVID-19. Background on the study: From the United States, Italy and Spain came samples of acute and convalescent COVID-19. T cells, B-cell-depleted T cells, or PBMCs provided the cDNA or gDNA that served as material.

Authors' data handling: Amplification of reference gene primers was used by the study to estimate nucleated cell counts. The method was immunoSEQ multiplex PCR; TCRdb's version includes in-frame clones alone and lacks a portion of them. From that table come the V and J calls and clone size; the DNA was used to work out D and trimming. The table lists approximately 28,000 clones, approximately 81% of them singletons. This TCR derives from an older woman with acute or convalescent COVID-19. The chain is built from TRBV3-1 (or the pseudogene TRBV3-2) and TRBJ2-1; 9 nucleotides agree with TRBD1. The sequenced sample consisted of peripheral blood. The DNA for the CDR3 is TGTGCCAGCAGCCCCGGGACAGGGCACGCCAATGAGCAGTTCTTC. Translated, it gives CASSPGTGHANEQFF.